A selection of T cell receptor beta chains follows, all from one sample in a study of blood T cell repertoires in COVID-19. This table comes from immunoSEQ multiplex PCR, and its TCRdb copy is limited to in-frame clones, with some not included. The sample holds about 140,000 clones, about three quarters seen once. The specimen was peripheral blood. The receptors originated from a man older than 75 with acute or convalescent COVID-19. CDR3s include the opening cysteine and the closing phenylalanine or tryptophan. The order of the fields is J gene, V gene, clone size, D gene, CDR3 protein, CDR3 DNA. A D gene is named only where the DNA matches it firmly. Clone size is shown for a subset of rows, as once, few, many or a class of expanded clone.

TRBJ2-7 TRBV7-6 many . CASSFTGTLDPCEQYF TGTGCCAGCAGCTTTACCGGGACTCTCGACCCCTGCGAGCAGTACTTC
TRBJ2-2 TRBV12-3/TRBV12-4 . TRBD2 CASRPGGVGELFF TGTGCCAGCAGGCCTGGGGGGGTCGGGGAGCTGTTTTTT
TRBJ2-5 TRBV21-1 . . CASSAEETQYF TGTGCCAGCAGCGCAGAAGAGACCCAGTACTTC
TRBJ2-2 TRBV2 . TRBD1 CASSMTGGGTGELFF TGTGCCAGCAGTATGACAGGGGGGGGCACCGGGGAGCTGTTTTTT
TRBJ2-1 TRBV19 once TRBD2 CASSFPTSGGRDEQFF TGTGCCAGTAGTTTCCCGACTAGCGGGGGACGAGATGAGCAGTTCTTC
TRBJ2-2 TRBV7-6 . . CASSLRQNTNTGELFF TGTGCCAGCAGCTTAAGACAGAACACGAACACCGGGGAGCTGTTTTTT
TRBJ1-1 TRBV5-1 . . CASSLAGSKNTEAFF TGCGCCAGCAGCTTGGCCGGGTCGAAGAACACTGAAGCTTTCTTT
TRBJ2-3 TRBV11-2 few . CASSLVGTPTDTQYF TGTGCCAGCAGCTTAGTCGGGACACCCACAGATACGCAGTATTTT
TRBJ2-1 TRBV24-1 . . CATSDLDRYNEQFF TGTGCCACCAGTGACCTGGACAGATACAATGAGCAGTTCTTC
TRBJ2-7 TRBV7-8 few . CANSRTYLGEQYF TGTGCCAATTCGAGGACATACCTGGGGGAGCAGTACTTC
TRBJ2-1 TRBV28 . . CASSLVAGLRIEQFF TGTGCCAGCAGTTTAGTTGCGGGGCTTAGGATTGAGCAGTTCTTC
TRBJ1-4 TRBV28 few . CASNSDSLNEKLFF TGTGCCAGCAATTCAGACAGTTTAAATGAAAAACTGTTTTTT
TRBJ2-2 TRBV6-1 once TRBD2 CASSERGGTGELFF TGTGCCAGCAGTGAACGGGGGGGCACCGGGGAGCTGTTTTTT
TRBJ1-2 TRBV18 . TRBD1 CASSPSTGPLSNYGYTF TGTGCCAGCTCACCTTCGACAGGGCCTCTATCTAACTATGGCTACACCTTC